The clone carrying this TCR beta chain was detected only a few times. Its antigen is unknown. The data were obtained in a study of beta chain features in type 1 diabetes. Study context: All samples combined gave roughly 100,000,000 sorted cells for examination.

As every portion of the isolated RNA was reverse transcribed, the sequencing read expressed TCRB transcripts. Here immunoSEQ multiplex PCR was the method, and the copy in TCRdb shows in-frame clones only, minus some. Among roughly 230,000 clones listed, roughly 11% were seen once. Only one heparinised blood draw was taken per donor, and its volume averaged approximately 100 mL. General study results and limits: For Type 1 diabetes patients, all four CD4+ subsets carried TCRB CDR3s that were moderately but significantly shorter.

Input material: naive CD4+ T cells from blood. This clonotype was sampled from a man aged 25 to 45 with type 1 diabetes.

DNA of the CDR3: TGTGCCAGCAGTGAGGCATCCACAGATACGCAGTATTTT. Amino acid sequence: CASSEASTDTQYF. V gene TRBV2 combines with J gene TRBJ2-3; no clear D gene. Germline-derived CDR1 and CDR2 are SNHLY and FYNNEI. Trimming stripped 3 bases from V and 2 bases from J, with 6 bases between. This CDR3 is 13 amino acids long.